The 27 T cell receptor beta chains presented below share a single source sample, sequenced in a study of molecular identifiers for immune sequencing clone quantification. A single record per CDR3 protein comes from TCRdb applying MiXCR to the PCR reads. Of under 600,000 distinct CDR3 sequences in the sample, about 26% are singletons; the top ten hold just over 0.75%. Sequenced input: naive CD8+ T cells from blood, with Jurkat cell RNA spiked in. Sample subset: FACS-sorted CD8+CD4-CCR7+CD45RA+ naive T cells. The source is a human donor in good health. Some libraries in this study had Jurkat cell RNA spiked in.

Comment on this clonotype: Since no conserved phenylalanine or tryptophan closes the CDR3, a read error is the likely cause. The rearrangement joins TRBV4-3 to TRBJ2-3, with 13 bases that match TRBD2. Germline CDR1 is LGHNA and CDR2 is YSLEER. The CDR3 is 18 residues long. The V gene end was trimmed by 2 bases and the J gene end by 2 bases; junction bases not matched to a gene: 7. CDR3 region: CASSQSGTSGTPTDTQYL. CDR3 nucleotides: TGCGCCAGCAGCCAATCGGGGACTAGCGGGACCCCCACAGATACGCAGTATCTT.

V is TRBV4-1 and J is TRBJ2-7; 10 bases align to TRBD1. V dropped 0 bases and J dropped 7; count of bases not matched to a gene: 9. In germline, CDR1 is MGHRA, CDR2 YSYEKL. The length of the CDR3 is 16 residues. The CDR3 nucleotides are TGCGCCAGCAGCCAAGAAGGCGGGACAGGGGTGAGTGAGCAGTACTTC. This gives the protein CASSQEGGTGVSEQYF.

This clonotype occurred a few times. The chain joins TRBV10-2 to TRBJ2-3; 11 positions match TRBD2. Germline values: CDR1 WSHSY, CDR2 SAAADI. J was trimmed by 1 base and V by 10 bases; bases with no gene match: 4. This CDR3 region has 14 residues. CDR3 region: CATQTSGGTDTQYF. Written as DNA, the CDR3 is TGCGCCACTCAGACTAGCGGGGGCACAGATACGCAGTATTTT.

Details on this clonotype: Just one base apart from a much larger clone, this may be a read error. V is TRBV29-1 and J is TRBJ1-2; D not certain. Germline values: CDR1 SQVTM, CDR2 ANQGSEA. The CDR3 is 11 residues long. Here the CDR3 DNA reads TGCAGCGTAGATGTTAACTGTGGCTACACCTTC. Its protein product is CSVDVNCGYTF.

The V call is TRBV2, the J call TRBJ1-5; 7 positions match TRBD1. The V gene end was trimmed by 2 bases and the J gene end by 7 bases; junction bases not matched to a gene: 5. CDR3 length: 14 residues. CDR1 and CDR2 (germline): SNHLY, FYNNEI. The CDR3 loop reads CASSEHRQGQPQHF. The DNA for the CDR3 is TGTGCCAGCAGTGAACACAGACAGGGCCAGCCCCAGCATTTT.

In its sample, this clonotype was seen many times. The J gene is TRBJ1-1, the V gene TRBV7-2; D unresolved. Germline assignment: CDR1 SGHTA and CDR2 FQGNSA. CDR3 length: 12 amino acids. V was cut by 3 bases and J by 6 bases, with 8 bases left in between. CDR3 DNA sequence: TGTGCCAGCAGCTTTACGTCATCTGAAGCTTTCTTT. Protein sequence: CASSFTSSEAFF.

The V and J genes are TRBV19 and TRBJ1-6, with D uncertain. The germline V and J ends were trimmed by 7 bases and 10 bases, with 14 bases remaining between them. Germline CDR1 LNHDA, CDR2 SQIVND (reference sequence). CDR3 length: 13 amino acids. The CDR3 sequence: CASTGPYDSPLHF. For the CDR3, the DNA is TGTGCCAGTACCGGGCCATACGACTCACCCCTCCACTTT. The full variable domain, with the rest looked up from reference TRBV19 and TRBJ1-6, is DGGITQSPKYLFRKEGQNVTLSCEQNLNHDAMYWYRQDPGQGLRLIYYSQIVNDFQKGDIAEGYSVSREKKESFPLTVTSAQKNPTAFYLCASTGPYDSPLHFGNGTRLTVT.

About this clonotype: At one boundary the junction diverges from the germline segment, which might be a read error. The rearrangement links TRBV4-1 to TRBJ2-7; D is perhaps TRBD2 (5 bases). Germline V CDR1 and CDR2: MGHRA, YSYEKL. The CDR3 runs to 14 residues. CDR3 in amino acids: CAGSQRSTPGEQYF. In DNA form, the CDR3 reads TGCGCCGGCAGCCAAAGGTCCACCCCGGGGGAGCAGTACTTC.

For this clonotype: Possible read error: a much larger clone is one base away. The missing conserved phenylalanine or tryptophan at the end of this CDR3 makes a read error likely. This sequence joins TRBV4-1 and TRBJ1-6; no definite D call. Germline CDR1 MGHRA, CDR2 YSYEKL. The CDR3 contains 13 residues. Trimming removed 0 bases at V and 13 bases at J, with 10 bases between. The chain's CDR3 is CASSQDRGDPLHY. CDR3 nucleotides: TGCGCCAGCAGCCAAGATAGAGGTGATCCCCTCCACTAT.

This clonotype was found many times. The V gene is TRBV7-9, the J gene TRBJ1-1, with D unresolved. The germline gives CDR1 SEHNR, CDR2 FQNEAQ (reference sequence). V lost 3 bases, J lost 4 bases, and 6 bases lay in between. The length of the CDR3 is 12 residues. The CDR3 reads CASSFGVTEAFF. DNA of the CDR3: TGTGCCAGCAGCTTTGGAGTCACTGAAGCTTTCTTT.

As concerns this clonotype: This could be a read error, since a much larger clone is one nucleotide away. Because the CDR3 is missing its conserved closing phenylalanine or tryptophan, this is likely a read error. This chain uses TRBV4-1 with TRBJ2-7, with 9 positions matching TRBD1. The junction had 5 bases not matched to a gene; V was cut back by 1 base and J by 4 bases. The CDR3 length is 15 residues. The germline CDR1 and CDR2 sequences are MGHRA and YSYEKL. The DNA for the CDR3 is TGCGCCAGCAGCCAAGCCGGGACAGGGAGTTACGAGCAGTACCTC. It specifies CASSQAGTGSYEQYL.

The rearrangement links TRBV6-2 or TRBV6-3 to TRBJ1-6; possibly TRBD1 for D (5 bases). CDR3 length: 16 residues. With 8 bases removed from V and 7 bases from J, the gap between germline ends came to 21 bases. Germline CDR1 reads MNHEY; CDR2 reads SVGEGT. The CDR3 bases are TGTGCCAGCCGACAACTGACGGACATGTGGAATTCACCCCTCCACTTT. Translated: CASRQLTDMWNSPLHF.

Comment on this clonotype: Given the absence of the conserved phenylalanine or tryptophan at the CDR3 end, a read error is likely. The chain carries TRBV5-1 and TRBJ2-3; 14 nucleotides align to TRBD2. The CDR3 covers 17 residues. CDR1 is SGHRS and CDR2 is YFSETQ in the germline V gene. V dropped 4 bases and J dropped 4; count of bases not matched to a gene: 8. The CDR3 nucleotides are TGCGCCAGCAGCACGGGACTAGCGGGGGCCCTGCCAGATACGCAGTATTCT. It codes for CASSTGLAGALPDTQYS.

J is TRBJ2-7 and V is TRBV7-9; 8 bases match TRBD1. This CDR3 spans 15 amino acids. The germline V gene has CDR1 SEHNR and CDR2 FQNEAQ (reference sequence). V lost 5 bases, J lost 3 bases, and 9 bases stayed unmatched. This CDR3 reads CASSPRTGRIYEQYF. The CDR3 region has the DNA TGTGCCAGCAGCCCAAGGACAGGGCGTATCTACGAGCAGTACTTC.

The chain links TRBV30 to TRBJ2-3; 7 bases line up with TRBD1. This CDR3 is built from 14 residues. Germline lookup yields CDR1 GTSNPN and CDR2 SVGIG (reference sequence). The ends lost 7 bases at V and 0 bases at J; junction bases unmatched: 7. CDR3 sequence reads: CASTGQSSTDTQYF. The CDR3 DNA follows: TGTGCCTCTACGGGACAGTCTAGCACAGATACGCAGTATTTT.

This clonotype was recorded at least ten times. CDR3 loop: CASSLGPATGGYEQYF. The CDR3 nucleotides read TGTGCCAGCAGCCTAGGACCGGCGACAGGGGGCTACGAGCAGTACTTC. The chain links TRBV7-8 to TRBJ2-7; 9 positions agree with TRBD1. CDR3 length: 16 residues. With V trimmed by 5 bases and J by 3 bases, 11 bases remained unmatched. In germline, CDR1 is SGHVS, CDR2 FQNEAQ. Full variable domain (missing parts from reference TRBV7-8 and TRBJ2-7): GAGVSQSPRYKVAKRGQDVALRCDPISGHVSLFWYQQALGQGPEFLTYFQNEAQLDKSGLPSDRFFAERPEGSVSTLKIQRTQQEDSAVYLCASSLGPATGGYEQYFGPGTRLTVT.

For this clonotype: A much larger clone lies one base from this, so it may be a read error. The gene calls are TRBV4-3 and TRBJ2-2; possibly TRBD1 for D (6 bases). Germline lookup yields CDR1 LGHNA and CDR2 YSLEER. CDR3 length: 15 residues. CDR3 in amino acids: CASSQDDRNTGELVF. Written as DNA, the CDR3 is TGCGCCAGCAGCCAGGACGACAGGAACACCGGGGAGCTGGTTTTT.

This clonotype was seen more than once but under ten times. The chain employs TRBV13 and TRBJ2-5; 10 positions agree with TRBD2. V shed 4 bases and J 3 bases; nucleotides not matched to a gene: 2. This CDR3 is built from 14 residues. The germline gives CDR1 PRHDT, CDR2 FYEKMQ (reference sequence). The CDR3 sequence: CASSSSGREETQYF. The DNA of the CDR3 is TGTGCCAGCAGCTCAAGCGGGAGGGAAGAGACCCAGTACTTC.

The table lists this clonotype with a few counts. The gene calls are TRBV12-3 or TRBV12-4 and TRBJ2-1, with TRBD2 matching 10 bases. After removal of 5 bases from V and 9 bases from J, the junction contained 10 bases not matched to a gene. The CDR3 is made up of 15 amino acids. In DNA, the CDR3 is TGTGCCAGCAGTCGTTCTAGCGGGAGAGTGGGTGAGCAGTTCTTC. Encoded protein: CASSRSSGRVGEQFF.

This clonotype was counted only a few times. The chain links TRBV12-3 or TRBV12-4 to TRBJ1-6; the D gene is possibly TRBD1 (6 bases). The CDR3 runs 16 residues. Trimming shortened V by 3 bases and J by 5 bases, and 14 bases separated the two germline ends. DNA for the CDR3: TGTGCCAGCAGTTTTTACCCGGCAGGGGATAATTCACCCCTCCACTTT. Protein: CASSFYPAGDNSPLHF.

This clonotype has just one count. The chain recombines TRBV6-1 with TRBJ1-1; no reliable D call. V was clipped by 3 bases and J by 0 bases, with 11 bases between them. Looked up from germline, CDR1 is MNHNS and CDR2 is SASEGT. This CDR3 has 15 residues. This CDR3 reads CASSDWRRLNTEAFF. CDR3 coding DNA: TGTGCCAGCAGTGATTGGAGACGCTTGAACACTGAAGCTTTCTTT.

This sequence joins TRBV6-2 or TRBV6-3 and TRBJ1-2; D remains unclear. The germline V gene has CDR1 MNHEY and CDR2 SVGEGT. The V end was cut by 0 bases, the J end by 4 bases, with 3 bases between. CDR3 length: 12 amino acids. The CDR3 sequence is CASSYSFYGYTF. The DNA for the CDR3 is TGTGCCAGCAGTTACTCGTTCTATGGCTACACCTTC.

This rearrangement joins TRBV19 to TRBJ2-7, with 10 bases that match TRBD2. V dropped 4 bases and J dropped 5; count of bases not matched to a gene: 8. The germline V gene has CDR1 LNHDA and CDR2 SQIVND (reference sequence). The CDR3 spans 15 residues. As DNA, the CDR3 is TGTGCCAGTAGTACAGCGGGGGGGCTTCTTGACGAGCAGTACTTC. It codes for CASSTAGGLLDEQYF.

This clonotype has ten or more counts. The chain links TRBV24-1 to TRBJ2-2; D remains ambiguous. The CDR3 has 12 residues. From germline, CDR1 is KGHDR and CDR2 SFDVKD. With 3 bases removed from V and 4 bases from J, the gap between germline ends came to 2 bases. The CDR3 nucleotides are TGTGCCACCAGTGATGGCACCGGGGAGCTGTTTTTT. Its protein is CATSDGTGELFF.

This clonotype came up a few times. This chain connects TRBV12-3 or TRBV12-4 to TRBJ1-2, with 9 bases matching TRBD1. The CDR3 spans 13 residues. J was trimmed by 7 bases and V by 6 bases; bases with no gene match: 6. CDR3 in DNA: TGTGCCAGCAGCGGACAGGGGCTCTCTGGCTACACCTTC. It encodes CASSGQGLSGYTF.

This clonotype was seen only once. A read error may explain this, as a much larger clone is one base away. This chain uses TRBV12-3 or TRBV12-4 with TRBJ2-3; 7 bases line up with TRBD2. The CDR3 sequence is 13 residues long. The CDR3 loop is CASSPSGTGTQYF. As DNA, the CDR3 is TGTGCCAGCAGTCCTAGCGGCACAGGTACGCAGTATTTT.

On this clonotype: This may come from a read error, since a much larger clone is one base off. This sequence joins TRBV27 and TRBJ1-5, with D hard to call. The CDR3 has 15 residues. Trimming stripped 0 bases from V and 6 bases from J, with 12 bases between. Germline values: CDR1 MNHEY, CDR2 SMNVEV (reference sequence). CDR3 sequence: CASSLSQKRSQPQHF. The CDR3 DNA is TGTGCCAGCAGTTTATCCCAAAAAAGGAGTCAGCCCCAGCATTTT.